These 11 T cell receptor beta chains came from one sample sequenced in a study of healthy donors' naive CD4 and CD8 T cells. Each TCR library used 500 ng of total RNA and a linear amplification protocol. TCRdb re-derived calls from the reads in MiXCR, one entry per CDR3 protein. Here the sample spans around 180,000 distinct CDR3 sequences, 65% to 75% being singletons. Sequencing was carried out using naive CD4+ and CD8+ T cells sorted from blood, pooled from several donors. Source of these receptors: a pool of human donors in good health; the sample pools cells from several healthy donors.

The V gene is TRBV27, the J gene TRBJ1-6, with D possibly being TRBD1 (5 bases). The CDR3 sequence is 16 residues long. Germline lookup yields CDR1 MNHEY and CDR2 SMNVEV (reference sequence). V was trimmed by 5 bases and J by 7 bases, leaving 18 bases between them. CDR3 coding DNA: TGTGCCAGCAGTAACAGACCGGCAGGGCAGAATTCACCCCTCCACTTT. It codes for CASSNRPAGQNSPLHF.

The rearrangement joins TRBV29-1 to TRBJ2-1; 7 bases line up with TRBD1. The CDR3 sequence is 15 residues long. Germline V gene sequence: CDR1 SQVTM, CDR2 ANQGSEA. V shed 3 bases, J shed 3 bases, and the junction held 8 bases outside the gene matches. CDR3 in amino acids: CSVEGTATLYNEQFF. The CDR3 DNA sequence: TGCAGCGTTGAGGGGACAGCAACCCTCTACAATGAGCAGTTCTTC.

The sample holds a few counts of this clonotype. The chain links TRBV19 to TRBJ2-7, with 10 bases matching TRBD1. Germline values: CDR1 LNHDA, CDR2 SQIVND (reference sequence). CDR3 length: 15 residues. With V trimmed by 7 bases and J by 4 bases, 10 bases remained unmatched. The CDR3 loop reads CASTSGTGVLYEQYF. CDR3 nucleotides: TGTGCCAGTACCAGCGGGACAGGGGTATTGTACGAGCAGTACTTC.

V usage is TRBV6-1 and J usage is TRBJ1-1; D perhaps matches TRBD1 (6 bases). CDR1 MNHNS and CDR2 SASEGT come from the germline V gene. With 8 bases removed from V and 0 bases from J, the gap between germline ends came to 7 bases. This CDR3 is built from 12 residues. CDR3 loop: CASWDMNTEAFF. CDR3 DNA: TGTGCCAGCTGGGACATGAACACTGAAGCTTTCTTT.

The gene calls are TRBV18 and TRBJ1-5; the D is unclear. The CDR3 covers 14 residues. Germline V lookup: CDR1 KGHSH, CDR2 LQKENI. V lost 5 bases to trimming and J lost 0 bases, with 8 bases between them. The CDR3 loop is CASSSELSNQPQHF. The CDR3, as DNA: TGTGCCAGCTCAAGTGAACTTAGCAATCAGCCCCAGCATTTT. The full variable domain, its missing parts supplied by reference TRBV18 and TRBJ1-5, is NAGVMQNPRHLVRRRGQEARLRCSPMKGHSHVYWYRQLPEEGLKFMVYLQKENIIDESGMPKERFSAEFPKEGPSILRIQQVVRGDSAAYFCASSSELSNQPQHFGDGTRLSIL.

The rearrangement joins TRBV29-1 to TRBJ1-1, with a weak D call TRBD1 (6 bases). The germline CDR1 and CDR2 sequences are SQVTM and ANQGSEA. The CDR3 sequence is 13 residues long. V was cut by 7 bases and J by 2 bases, with 14 bases left in between. The CDR3 reads CSAMGHLNTEAFF. DNA of the CDR3: TGCAGCGCTATGGGACACCTTAACACTGAAGCTTTCTTT.

The chain carries TRBV6-5 and TRBJ1-1; D may be TRBD1 (5 bases). V lost 5 bases, J lost 8 bases, and 12 bases lay in between. CDR1 and CDR2 (germline): MNHEY, SVGAGI. The CDR3 runs 12 residues. The CDR3 DNA is TGTGCCAGCAGTGAATTCAGGGCAGAAGCTTTCTTT. It encodes CASSEFRAEAFF.

The chain employs TRBV27 and TRBJ2-2; 8 bases are a match to TRBD1. The CDR3 is made up of 15 amino acids. CDR1 MNHEY and CDR2 SMNVEV come from the germline V gene (reference sequence). The V segment lost 10 bases and the J segment 2 bases; nucleotides outside the gene matches: 9. CDR3 in DNA: TGTGCCACAACCCAGACAGGGGTAAACACCGGGGAGCTGTTTTTT. Its translation: CATTQTGVNTGELFF.

This chain connects TRBV20-1 to TRBJ2-1; TRBD1 agrees at 11 bases. This CDR3 spans 14 amino acids. Germline V gene sequence: CDR1 DFQATT, CDR2 SNEGSKA (reference sequence). Trimming took 6 bases from V and 4 from J; bases not matched to a gene: 5. CDR3 sequence reads: CSARGQGEYNEQFF. CDR3 coding DNA: TGCAGTGCCCGGGGACAGGGGGAATACAATGAGCAGTTCTTC.

For the CDR3, the DNA is TGCAGCGCTATGATGGGGGCTAACTATGGCTACACCTTC. It is translated as CSAMMGANYGYTF. The gene calls are TRBV29-1 and TRBJ1-2; tentatively, D is TRBD1 (5 bases). The CDR3 runs 13 residues. Trimming pared 7 bases from V and 0 bases from J, leaving 12 bases between. Per germline, CDR1 SQVTM and CDR2 ANQGSEA.

The chain has TRBV5-1 and TRBJ2-6, with 9 bases fitting TRBD1. Trimming removed 4 bases from V and 3 bases from J; junction bases left unmatched: 11. The germline gives CDR1 SGHRS, CDR2 YFSETQ. The CDR3 totals 18 residues. In DNA form, the CDR3 reads TGCGCCAGCAGCCTGGCCGGGACAGGGCTCGGTGGGGCCAACGTCCTGACTTTC. It encodes CASSLAGTGLGGANVLTF.